Included here is one T cell receptor (beta chain) sequence, with context. The antigen is unknown. This record comes from a study of T cells expressing NK-cell markers. For TCR beta, cDNA was produced by 5'RACE template switching with UMIs. With the 5' RACE reads reprocessed, TCRdb shows one record per CDR3 protein and no DNA. In total, the table holds 150,000 or so distinct CDR3 sequences. Study findings and constraints: Dominant NKG2C+ clonotypes were found to form roughly 1.0-7.5% of CD8+ T cells in about six donors. Whether expanded NKG2C+ T cell clones recognized HCMV stayed uncertain.

The CDR3 is 13 amino acids. The sample consisted of blood T cells: a sorted CD56 or NKG2C T cell subset, CD4+ or CD8+ T cells, or bulk PBMC T cells (not recorded which). The gene calls are TRBV12-3 or TRBV12-4 and TRBJ2-1. The source is a woman aged 50 to 60 in good health. The CDR3 is CASSFVRDNEQFF.